Presented here are 15 T cell receptor beta chains from one specimen sequenced in a study of identical twins (dated by TCRdb to about 2016). Receptors were amplified or captured by 5' RACE. The instrument given in TCRdb is Illumina HiSeq 2000. Using fastp at Q25 and MiXCR, TCRdb reprocessed the public reads and kept productive beta chains. All rows with the same CDR3 protein become a single entry with the most common DNA and genes. In all, the sample holds 450,000 or so distinct CDR3 sequences, and 12% to 15% of those were seen once. The top ten constitute about 0.54% of the sample. The sample was also reused in another study, on yellow fever vaccine responses in identical twins.

The specimen sequenced was CD4+ T cells sorted from blood. These receptors originate from a woman between 18 and 29 years old in good health.

This clonotype was detected only a few times. The chain employs TRBV24-1 and TRBJ2-2, with TRBD1 matching 7 bases. Germline-derived CDR1 and CDR2 are KGHDR and SFDVKD. The CDR3 is 16 residues long. Losses at the gene ends were 4 bases for V and 4 bases for J; bases not matched to a gene: 8. This CDR3 is CATSDQSRGFTGELFF. CDR3 sequence (DNA): TGTGCCACCAGTGACCAAAGCAGGGGGTTCACCGGGGAGCTGTTTTTT.

The V and J genes are TRBV20-1 and TRBJ2-7, with D possibly matching TRBD2 (5 bases). The CDR3 extends over 10 amino acids. The germline V and J ends were trimmed by 6 bases and 8 bases, with 11 bases remaining between them. The germline V gene encodes CDR1 DFQATT and CDR2 SNEGSKA (reference sequence). CDR3 protein: CSAKETKQYF. The CDR3 DNA reads as TGCAGTGCAAAAGAGACTAAGCAGTACTTC.

This clonotype was detected a few times. The chain recombines TRBV5-1 with TRBJ2-2, with D perhaps TRBD2 (6 bases). The germline gives CDR1 SGHRS, CDR2 YFSETQ. V lost 4 bases, J lost 7 bases, and 14 bases lay in between. The length of the CDR3 is 14 residues. The CDR3 is CASSPGLRGGELFF. DNA of the CDR3: TGCGCCAGCAGCCCGGGACTCCGGGGCGGGGAGCTGTTTTTT.

The gene calls are TRBV6-2 or TRBV6-3 and TRBJ1-4; D perhaps matches TRBD1 (5 bases). CDR1 is MNHEY and CDR2 is SVGEGT in the germline V gene. CDR3 length: 16 residues. V lost 0 bases to trimming and J lost 6 bases, with 14 bases between them. Written as DNA, the CDR3 is TGTGCCAGCAGTTACTCCGCGGGACCGCCCCATGAAAAACTGTTTTTT. It specifies CASSYSAGPPHEKLFF.

This clonotype was counted between two and nine times. This rearrangement joins TRBV11-2 to TRBJ1-2, with 12 bases aligning to TRBD1. CDR3 length: 15 amino acids. V lost 5 bases to trimming and J lost 4 bases; unmatched junction nucleotides: 5. Germline CDR1 reads SGHAT; CDR2 reads FQNNGV. CDR3 residues: CASSRGQGAPYGYTF. CDR3 sequence (DNA): TGTGCCAGCAGCCGGGGACAGGGGGCCCCCTATGGCTACACCTTC.

This clonotype was seen more than once but under ten times. The chain recombines TRBV20-1 with TRBJ1-1; 9 bases are a match to TRBD1. V was pared by 5 bases and J by 5 bases, with 9 bases of the junction left unmatched. CDR1 is DFQATT and CDR2 is SNEGSKA in the germline V gene (reference sequence). This CDR3 has 14 amino acids. The CDR3 sequence is CSALYTGGRTEAFF. In DNA, the CDR3 is TGCAGTGCTCTATATACAGGGGGCCGTACTGAAGCTTTCTTT.

V usage is TRBV7-9 and J usage is TRBJ2-2; perhaps TRBD2 as D (6 bases). The germline V and J ends were trimmed by 5 bases and 6 bases, with 19 bases remaining between them. This CDR3 has 16 residues. Per the germline V gene, CDR1 is SEHNR and CDR2 is FQNEAQ (reference sequence). Here the CDR3 DNA reads TGTGCCAGCAGCCGAGCCGCCCCGCGGGGCTCCGGGGAGCTGTTTTTT. As protein: CASSRAAPRGSGELFF.

The chain uses TRBV6-5 and TRBJ1-1; a weak D match, TRBD1 (5 bases). The CDR3 is 15 residues long. V was shortened by 0 bases and J by 4 bases, with 12 bases between the two germline ends. Per the germline V gene, CDR1 is MNHEY and CDR2 is SVGAGI. CDR3 nucleotides: TGTGCCAGCAGTTACTCCACTGGGGGAGGCACTGAAGCTTTCTTT. Its translation is CASSYSTGGGTEAFF.

This clonotype was picked up a small number of times. The rearrangement uses TRBV7-9 and TRBJ1-6; 9 nucleotides match TRBD1. V was clipped by 1 base and J by 7 bases; unmatched bases: 2. The germline gives CDR1 SEHNR, CDR2 FQNEAQ (reference sequence). This CDR3 spans 15 amino acids. For the CDR3, the DNA is TGTGCCAGCAGCTTAGTGGGGACAGGGAATTCACCCCTCCACTTT. Its translation: CASSLVGTGNSPLHF.

This clonotype was detected a few times. The chain employs TRBV6-2 or TRBV6-3 and TRBJ2-4; TRBD2 aligns across 14 bases. Trimming at V came to 6 bases and at J to 8 bases, leaving 6 bases not matched to a gene. The CDR3 extends over 15 amino acids. CDR1 is MNHEY and CDR2 is SVGEGT in the germline V gene. The CDR3 DNA is TGTGCCAGCAGACCGGGGACTAGCGGGAGTTACATTCAGTACTTC. Translated, it gives CASRPGTSGSYIQYF.

The gene calls are TRBV30 and TRBJ2-7, with 11 bases matching TRBD1. Germline loops: CDR1 GTSNPN, CDR2 SVGIG (reference sequence). The CDR3 is 16 amino acids. Losses at the gene ends were 1 base for V and 1 base for J; bases not matched to a gene: 6. CDR3 nucleotide sequence: TGTGCCTGGAGTGGGGGGACAGGGGGAAAATCCTACGAGCAGTACTTC. It specifies CAWSGGTGGKSYEQYF.

This clonotype was seen a handful of times. J is TRBJ2-1 and V is TRBV2, with 10 bases matching TRBD2. Looked up from germline, CDR1 is SNHLY and CDR2 is FYNNEI. Trimming removed 8 bases from V and 1 base from J; junction bases left unmatched: 5. This CDR3 is 15 amino acids long. CDR3 nucleotides: TGTGCCAGCGCTAGCGGGAGAGGGTCCTACAATGAGCAGTTCTTC. The encoded protein is CASASGRGSYNEQFF.

The V gene is TRBV7-3, the J gene TRBJ2-1; D might be TRBD2 (6 bases). The CDR3 is made up of 13 amino acids. V lost 4 bases and J 9 bases, leaving 13 bases between the germline ends. Germline loops: CDR1 SGHTA, CDR2 FQGTGA. Here the CDR3 DNA reads TGTGCCAGCAGCTCATCGACTAGGTCTGAGCAGTTCTTC. Its protein product is CASSSSTRSEQFF.

The chain has TRBV9 and TRBJ2-3; the match to TRBD2 covers 10 bases. The length of the CDR3 is 15 residues. Unmatched junction bases numbered 7, after V lost 3 bases and J lost 6 bases. Germline CDR1 is SGDLS and CDR2 is YYNGEE. CDR3 region: CASSGPAGGLDTQYF. CDR3 nucleotides: TGTGCCAGCAGCGGACCAGCGGGGGGGCTTGATACGCAGTATTTT.

A few counts support this clonotype. The chain carries TRBV24-1 and TRBJ1-1; D may be TRBD1 (5 bases). The germline gives CDR1 KGHDR, CDR2 SFDVKD. The V end lost 5 bases, the J end lost 1 base, and 10 bases lay between the germline ends. The length of the CDR3 is 14 residues. CDR3 loop: CATSAGASNTEAFF. CDR3 sequence (DNA): TGTGCCACCAGTGCCGGGGCGTCGAACACTGAAGCTTTCTTT.